The rows below give T cell receptor beta chains drawn from one sample of a study of control samples from healthy donors and cancer patients. Data came from immunoSEQ multiplex PCR; TCRdb stores just in-frame clones and leaves some out. The table lists some 120,000 clones, 70% to 90% of them singletons. The sequencing sample was made of blood. The receptors come from a man aged 50 or older in good health. Each CDR3 is given with its conserved first and last residue. Fields, in order: CDR3 protein, CDR3 DNA, J gene, clone size, V gene, D gene. The D gene is left open where the match is weak. Size is omitted from some rows. Given values are once, few, many or a class for expanded clones.

CDR3aa: CASSLRVGAGGLTDTQYF
CDR3nt: TGCGCCAGCAGCTTGAGGGTTGGAGCGGGGGGTCTGACAGATACGCAGTATTTT
j_gene: TRBJ2-3
abundance: .
v_gene: TRBV5-1
d_gene: TRBD2

CDR3aa: CASSENRGQETQYF
CDR3nt: TGTGCCAGCAGCGAAAACAGGGGCCAAGAGACCCAGTACTTC
j_gene: TRBJ2-5
abundance: .
v_gene: TRBV11-2
d_gene: TRBD1

CDR3aa: CASSSRSGEKLFF
CDR3nt: TGTGCCAGCAGCTCTCGCTCGGGTGAAAAACTGTTTTTT
j_gene: TRBJ1-4
abundance: .
v_gene: TRBV5-4
d_gene: .

CDR3aa: CASRPVDWTPYEQYF
CDR3nt: TGTGCCAGCAGGCCTGTGGACTGGACACCCTACGAGCAGTACTTC
j_gene: TRBJ2-7
abundance: .
v_gene: TRBV28
d_gene: .

CDR3aa: CASSFLTPRDSQETQYF
CDR3nt: TGTGCCAGCAGCTTCCTAACCCCTAGGGACAGCCAAGAGACCCAGTACTTC
j_gene: TRBJ2-5
abundance: .
v_gene: TRBV5-4
d_gene: TRBD1

CDR3aa: CAISEGELAGGRETQYF
CDR3nt: TGTGCCATCAGTGAGGGTGAACTAGCGGGGGGGCGAGAGACCCAGTACTTC
j_gene: TRBJ2-5
abundance: once
v_gene: TRBV10-3
d_gene: TRBD2

CDR3aa: CASSLTAGAREQYF
CDR3nt: TGTGCCAGCAGCTTAACCGCGGGGGCGCGAGAGCAGTACTTC
j_gene: TRBJ2-7
abundance: .
v_gene: TRBV7-3
d_gene: .

CDR3aa: CASSLGGGDQETQYF
CDR3nt: TGTGCCAGCAGCTTGGGGGGGGGTGACCAAGAGACCCAGTACTTC
j_gene: TRBJ2-5
abundance: .
v_gene: TRBV5-4
d_gene: TRBD2

CDR3aa: CASRPQGLGIHEKLFF
CDR3nt: TGTGCCAGTAGGCCCCAGGGGCTTGGGATACATGAAAAACTGTTTTTT
j_gene: TRBJ1-4
abundance: once
v_gene: TRBV19
d_gene: .

CDR3aa: CASSFAGNTYEQYF
CDR3nt: TGTGCCAGCAGTTTCGCCGGGAACACCTACGAGCAGTACTTC
j_gene: TRBJ2-7
abundance: .
v_gene: TRBV6-5
d_gene: .

CDR3aa: CASSNRVGEKLFF
CDR3nt: TGCGCCAGCAGCAACAGGGTTGGAGAAAAACTGTTTTTT
j_gene: TRBJ1-4
abundance: .
v_gene: TRBV5-1
d_gene: .

CDR3aa: CASSLDRDSLFYEQYF
CDR3nt: TGTGCCAGCAGCTTAGACCGGGACAGTCTTTTCTACGAGCAGTACTTC
j_gene: TRBJ2-7
abundance: .
v_gene: TRBV7-9
d_gene: TRBD1

CDR3aa: CASSLGGRGNSPLHF
CDR3nt: TGTGCCAGCAGTTTAGGGGGCCGGGGAAATTCACCCCTCCACTTT
j_gene: TRBJ1-6
abundance: .
v_gene: TRBV6-5
d_gene: TRBD1

CDR3aa: CASSQRGTAGNSPLHF
CDR3nt: TGCGCCAGCAGCCAAAGGGGGACGGCGGGGAATTCACCCCTCCACTTT
j_gene: TRBJ1-6
abundance: .
v_gene: TRBV4-1
d_gene: .

CDR3aa: CASSPLPKSGANVLTF
CDR3nt: TGTGCCAGCTCACCATTACCGAAATCTGGGGCCAACGTCCTGACTTTC
j_gene: TRBJ2-6
abundance: .
v_gene: TRBV18
d_gene: .